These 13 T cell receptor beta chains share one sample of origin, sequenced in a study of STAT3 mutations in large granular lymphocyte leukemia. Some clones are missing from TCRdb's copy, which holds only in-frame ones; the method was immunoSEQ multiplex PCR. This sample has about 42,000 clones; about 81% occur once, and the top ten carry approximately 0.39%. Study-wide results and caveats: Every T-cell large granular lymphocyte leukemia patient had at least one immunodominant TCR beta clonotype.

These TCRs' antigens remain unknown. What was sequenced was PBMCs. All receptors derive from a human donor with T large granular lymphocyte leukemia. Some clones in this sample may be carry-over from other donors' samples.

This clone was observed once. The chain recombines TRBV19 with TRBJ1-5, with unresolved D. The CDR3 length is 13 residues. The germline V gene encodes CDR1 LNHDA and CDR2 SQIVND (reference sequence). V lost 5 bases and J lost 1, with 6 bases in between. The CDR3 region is CASSWASNQPQHF. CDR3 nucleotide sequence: TGTGCCAGTAGTTGGGCCAGCAATCAGCCCCAGCATTTT.

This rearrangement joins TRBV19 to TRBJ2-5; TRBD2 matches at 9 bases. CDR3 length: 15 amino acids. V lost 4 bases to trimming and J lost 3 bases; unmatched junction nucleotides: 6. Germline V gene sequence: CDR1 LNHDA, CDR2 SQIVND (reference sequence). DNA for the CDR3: TGTGCCAGTAGTAGACTTAGCGGGGGAGAAGAGACCCAGTACTTC. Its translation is CASSRLSGGEETQYF.

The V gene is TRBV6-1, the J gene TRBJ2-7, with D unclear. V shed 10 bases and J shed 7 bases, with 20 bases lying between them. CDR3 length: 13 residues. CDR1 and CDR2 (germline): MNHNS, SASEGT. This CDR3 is CAITTGPRREQYV. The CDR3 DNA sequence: TGTGCCATCACGACCGGGCCCAGAAGGGAGCAGTACGTC.

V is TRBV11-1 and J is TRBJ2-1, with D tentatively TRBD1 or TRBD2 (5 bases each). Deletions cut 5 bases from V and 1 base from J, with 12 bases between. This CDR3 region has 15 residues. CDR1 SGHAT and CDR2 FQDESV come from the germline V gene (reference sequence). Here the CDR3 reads CASSDYRRSYNEQFF. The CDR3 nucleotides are TGTGCCAGCAGCGACTACAGGCGATCCTACAATGAGCAGTTCTTC. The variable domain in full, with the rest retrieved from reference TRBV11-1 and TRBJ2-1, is EAEVAQSPRYKITEKSQAVAFWCDPISGHATLYWYRQILGQGPELLVQFQDESVVDDSQLPKDRFSAERLKGVDSTLKIQPAELGDSAMYLCASSDYRRSYNEQFFGPGTRLTVL.

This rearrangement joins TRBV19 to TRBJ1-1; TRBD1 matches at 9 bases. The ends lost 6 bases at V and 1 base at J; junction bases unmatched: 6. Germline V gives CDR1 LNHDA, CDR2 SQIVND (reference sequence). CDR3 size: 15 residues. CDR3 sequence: CASSGGQGWNTEAFF. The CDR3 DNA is TGTGCCAGTAGCGGTGGACAGGGGTGGAACACTGAAGCTTTCTTT.

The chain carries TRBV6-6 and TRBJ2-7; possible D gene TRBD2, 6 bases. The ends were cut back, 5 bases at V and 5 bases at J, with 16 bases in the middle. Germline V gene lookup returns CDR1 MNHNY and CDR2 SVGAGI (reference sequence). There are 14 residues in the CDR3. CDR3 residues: CASSEGLEGNEQYV. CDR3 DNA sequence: TGTGCCAGCAGTGAGGGTCTGGAGGGAAACGAGCAGTACGTC.

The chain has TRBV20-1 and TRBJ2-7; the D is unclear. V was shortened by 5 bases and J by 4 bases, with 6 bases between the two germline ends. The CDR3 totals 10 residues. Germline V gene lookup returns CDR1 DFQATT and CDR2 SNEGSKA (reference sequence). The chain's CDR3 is CSAWQYEQYF. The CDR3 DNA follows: TGCAGTGCTTGGCAATACGAGCAGTACTTC.

CDR3 nucleotide sequence: TGTGCCAGCAGCCAAGATTGGGGGGCCGGGCAGTTCTTC. This sequence encodes CASSQDWGAGQFF. The rearrangement joins TRBV4-2 to TRBJ2-1, with D tentatively TRBD1 or TRBD2 (6 bases each). The germline V and J ends were trimmed by 0 bases and 12 bases, with 12 bases remaining between them. The CDR3 consists of 13 residues. Germline V gives CDR1 LGHNA, CDR2 YNFKEQ.

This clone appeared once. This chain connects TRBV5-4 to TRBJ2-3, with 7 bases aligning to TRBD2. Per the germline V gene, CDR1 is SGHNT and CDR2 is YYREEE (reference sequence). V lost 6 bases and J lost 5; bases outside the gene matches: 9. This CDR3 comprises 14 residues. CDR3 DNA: TGTGCCAGCACCGGGGTAGCGGGTGGAGATACGCAGTATTTT. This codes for CASTGVAGGDTQYF. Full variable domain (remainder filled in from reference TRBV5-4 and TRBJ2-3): ETGVTQSPTHLIKTRGQQVTLRCSSQSGHNTVSWYQQALGQGPQFIFQYYREEENGRGNFPPRFSGLQFPNYSSELNVNALELDDSALYLCASTGVAGGDTQYFGPGTRLTVL.

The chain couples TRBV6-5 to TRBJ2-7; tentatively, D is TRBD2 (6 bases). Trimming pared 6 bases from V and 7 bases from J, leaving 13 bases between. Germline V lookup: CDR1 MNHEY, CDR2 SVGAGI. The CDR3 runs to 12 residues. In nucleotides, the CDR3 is TGTGCCAGCAGGTTGTGGGGAGGAGAGCAGTACTTC. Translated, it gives CASRLWGGEQYF.

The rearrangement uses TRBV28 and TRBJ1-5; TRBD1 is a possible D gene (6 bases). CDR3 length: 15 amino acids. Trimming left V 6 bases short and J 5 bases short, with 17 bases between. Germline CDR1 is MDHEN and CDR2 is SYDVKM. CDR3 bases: TGTGCCAGCAGCCTGGACGGGGGCGCCTATCAGCCCCAGCATTTT. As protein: CASSLDGGAYQPQHF.

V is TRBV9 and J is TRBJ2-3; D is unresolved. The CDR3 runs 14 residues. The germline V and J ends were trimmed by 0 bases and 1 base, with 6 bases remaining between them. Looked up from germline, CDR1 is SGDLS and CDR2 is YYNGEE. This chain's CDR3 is CASSVAQRTDTQYF. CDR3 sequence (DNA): TGTGCCAGCAGCGTAGCACAGCGCACAGATACGCAGTATTTT.

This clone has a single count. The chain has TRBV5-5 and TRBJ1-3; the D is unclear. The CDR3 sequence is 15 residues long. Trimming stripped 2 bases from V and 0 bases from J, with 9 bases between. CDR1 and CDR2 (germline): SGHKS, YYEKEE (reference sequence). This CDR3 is CASSFRGSSGNTIYF. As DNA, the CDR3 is TGTGCCAGCAGCTTCCGTGGGAGCTCTGGAAACACCATATATTTT.